Each of the 22 T cell receptor beta chains below was sequenced from the same sample in a study of shared T cell receptors in the human thymus. Assay: immunoSEQ multiplex PCR; the TCRdb copy retains only in-frame clones and omits some. Of hundreds of thousands of clones detected, roughly 88% appear once; the ten largest clones hold about 0.0098%. The sample also formed part of further work on human thymus T cells.

The specimen sequenced was thymocytes. The receptor set was obtained from a girl less than two years old with a congenital heart defect.

V gene TRBV23-1 combines with J gene TRBJ1-2; no definite D call. TRBV23-1 is marked as an open reading frame, function uncertain. V gave up 0 bases and J gave up 6 bases, with 14 bases separating them. The CDR3 totals 15 residues. CDR3 protein: CASSQSFGEEDGYTF. CDR3 coding DNA: TGCGCCAGCAGTCAATCGTTCGGGGAGGAAGATGGCTACACCTTC.

The table lists this clone with a few counts. The chain carries TRBV5-5 and TRBJ2-6; D might be TRBD1 (6 bases). CDR1 and CDR2 (germline): SGHKS, YYEKEE (reference sequence). Trimming removed 2 bases from V and 2 bases from J, with 14 bases in between. This CDR3 is 17 amino acids long. The CDR3 here is CASSFPQGRPGANVLTF. CDR3 coding DNA: TGTGCCAGCAGCTTTCCGCAGGGGCGACCTGGGGCCAACGTCCTGACTTTC. The entire variable domain, with the rest obtained from reference TRBV5-5 and TRBJ2-6, is as follows: DAGVTQSPTHLIKTRGQQVTLRCSPISGHKSVSWYQQVLGQGPQFIFQYYEKEERGRGNFPDRFSARQFPNYSSELNVNALLLGDSALYLCASSFPQGRPGANVLTFGAGSRLTVL.

The rearrangement joins TRBV19 to TRBJ1-2, with D possibly being TRBD1 (6 bases). Germline V gene sequence: CDR1 LNHDA, CDR2 SQIVND (reference sequence). V lost 3 bases and J 6 bases, leaving 14 bases between the germline ends. The CDR3 spans 14 residues. This chain's CDR3 is CASSIPGAVDGYTF. The CDR3 region has the DNA TGTGCCAGTAGTATTCCAGGGGCAGTGGATGGCTACACCTTC. The variable domain in full, with the rest retrieved from reference TRBV19 and TRBJ1-2, is DGGITQSPKYLFRKEGQNVTLSCEQNLNHDAMYWYRQDPGQGLRLIYYSQIVNDFQKGDIAEGYSVSREKKESFPLTVTSAQKNPTAFYLCASSIPGAVDGYTFGSGTRLTVV.

V and J are TRBV7-2 and TRBJ1-2; D is uncertain. Germline V gene sequence: CDR1 SGHTA, CDR2 FQGNSA. The CDR3 runs 13 residues. Between the trimmed V and J ends, which lost 5 bases and 3 bases, there was a span of 10 bases. In DNA, the CDR3 is TGTGCCAGCAGCCCCAACGGGTACTATGGCTACACCTTC. The encoded protein is CASSPNGYYGYTF.

J is TRBJ1-2 and V is TRBV29-1, with 7 nucleotides matching TRBD1. The CDR3 has 15 amino acids. The germline CDR1 and CDR2 sequences are SQVTM and ANQGSEA. The V segment lost 1 base and the J segment 5 bases; nucleotides outside the gene matches: 10. This CDR3 reads CSVEVPGQVRYGYTF. The CDR3 DNA reads as TGCAGCGTTGAAGTTCCCGGACAGGTCCGATATGGCTACACCTTC.

The V and J genes are TRBV28 and TRBJ2-4; perhaps TRBD1 as D (6 bases). V was clipped by 6 bases and J by 3 bases, with 12 bases between them. The CDR3 is 14 residues long. Germline V CDR1 and CDR2: MDHEN, SYDVKM. The CDR3 here is CASSPWTDKNIQYF. DNA for the CDR3: TGTGCCAGCAGCCCCTGGACAGACAAAAACATTCAGTACTTC.

This sequence joins TRBV30 and TRBJ1-6; no clear D. V was pared by 3 bases and J by 0 bases, with 6 bases between. This CDR3 is built from 14 residues. From germline, CDR1 is GTSNPN and CDR2 SVGIG (reference sequence). The CDR3 reads CAWSRSSYNSPLHF. The DNA for the CDR3 is TGTGCCTGGAGCAGGTCCTCCTATAATTCACCCCTCCACTTT. The complete variable domain, with remaining parts taken from reference TRBV30 and TRBJ1-6, reads SQTIHQWPATLVQPVGSPLSLECTVEGTSNPNLYWYRQAAGRGLQLLFYSVGIGQISSEVPQNLSASRPQDRQFILSSKKLLLSDSGFYLCAWSRSSYNSPLHFGNGTRLTVT.

J is TRBJ2-1 and V is TRBV28, with TRBD2 as a possible D gene (6 bases). CDR1 is MDHEN and CDR2 is SYDVKM in the germline V gene. The CDR3 length is 12 residues. Trimming left V 4 bases short and J 10 bases short, with 11 bases between. CDR3 region: CASSSLAIEQFF. The CDR3 bases are TGTGCCAGCAGTTCGCTAGCGATCGAGCAGTTCTTC. The full variable domain, completed using reference TRBV28 and TRBJ2-1, is DVKVTQSSRYLVKRTGEKVFLECVQDMDHENMFWYRQDPGLGLRLIYFSYDVKMKEKGDIPEGYSVSREKKERFSLILESASTNQTSMYLCASSSLAIEQFFGPGTRLTVL.

The chain carries TRBV7-9 and TRBJ2-7, with D unresolved. Trimming left V 1 base short and J 0 bases short, with 7 bases between. The CDR3 runs to 14 residues. Germline V gene data show CDR1 as SEHNR and CDR2 as FQNEAQ (reference sequence). The CDR3 loop is CASSLEDSSYEQYF. Written as DNA, the CDR3 is TGTGCCAGCAGCTTAGAAGATAGCTCCTACGAGCAGTACTTC.

The rearrangement links TRBV2 to TRBJ2-5; D not resolved. V lost 10 bases to trimming and J lost 4 bases, with 13 bases between them. Germline-derived CDR1 and CDR2 are SNHLY and FYNNEI. The CDR3 covers 12 residues. The CDR3: CATLAPGETQYF. The DNA for the CDR3 is TGTGCCACCTTGGCCCCGGGAGAGACCCAGTACTTC. Complete variable domain (other parts from reference TRBV2 and TRBJ2-5): EPEVTQTPSHQVTQMGQEVILRCVPISNHLYFYWYRQILGQKVEFLVSFYNNEISEKSEIFDDQFSVERPDGSNFTLKIRSTKLEDSAMYFCATLAPGETQYFGPGTRLLVL.

The chain carries TRBV5-8 and TRBJ1-1; D is possibly TRBD1 (6 bases). Germline values: CDR1 SGHTS, CDR2 YDEGEE. With 1 base removed from V and 0 bases from J, the gap between germline ends came to 22 bases. The CDR3 contains 19 residues. DNA of the CDR3: TGTGCCAGCAGCTTGTATGGTTCCACAGGGAAACGGATGAACACTGAAGCTTTCTTT. This encodes CASSLYGSTGKRMNTEAFF.

V and J are TRBV29-1 and TRBJ1-1, with D perhaps matching TRBD1 (5 bases). This CDR3 has 13 residues. V was cut by 5 bases and J by 0 bases, with 10 bases left in between. The germline V gene has CDR1 SQVTM and CDR2 ANQGSEA. CDR3 in amino acids: CSVPGTVNTEAFF. In nucleotides, the CDR3 is TGCAGCGTTCCAGGGACTGTGAACACTGAAGCTTTCTTT.

V and J are TRBV5-6 and TRBJ1-1; TRBD1 is a possible D gene (6 bases). The germline gives CDR1 SGHDT, CDR2 YYEEEE. V was pared by 4 bases and J by 7 bases, with 14 bases between. The length of the CDR3 is 13 residues. The DNA of the CDR3 is TGTGCCAGCAGCCACCAAGACAGGATTGAAGCTTTCTTT. Translation gives CASSHQDRIEAFF.

The chain is built from TRBV5-6 and TRBJ2-7; 9 bases map to TRBD1. This CDR3 has 16 amino acids. J gave up 0 bases and V 0 bases, and 4 bases lay outside the gene matches. Germline values: CDR1 SGHDT, CDR2 YYEEEE. The CDR3 sequence: CASSLVRDRDSYEQYF. Written as DNA, the CDR3 is TGTGCCAGCAGCTTGGTCCGGGACAGGGACTCCTACGAGCAGTACTTC.

This clone was recorded once. At one end, the junction sequence differs from germline, possibly due to a read error. V gene TRBV7-7 combines with J gene TRBJ2-5, with D perhaps matching TRBD2 (5 bases). Per the germline V gene, CDR1 is SSHAT and CDR2 is FNYEAQ (reference sequence). This CDR3 region has 17 residues. The CDR3 bases are TGTGCTAGCAGCTTAGCGTTGGGTACTAAGTACCAAGAGACCCAGTACTTC. The encoded protein is CASSLALGTKYQETQYF.

This clone came up a few times. CDR3 nucleotide sequence: TGTGCCTGCAAGACTATCAAACAACCCCGAGCCAAAAACATTCAGTACTTC. Translated: CACKTIKQPRAKNIQYF. The rearrangement uses TRBV30 and TRBJ2-4; possible D gene TRBD2, 5 bases. CDR1 GTSNPN and CDR2 SVGIG come from the germline V gene (reference sequence). V was clipped by 6 bases and J by 0 bases, with 21 bases between them. The CDR3 contains 17 residues.

This chain uses TRBV28 with TRBJ2-7, with 8 bases matching TRBD2. Germline V gene data show CDR1 as MDHEN and CDR2 as SYDVKM. The CDR3 spans 12 residues. J was trimmed by 2 bases and V by 7 bases; bases with no gene match: 1. This chain's CDR3 is CASTSGPYEQYF. For the CDR3, the DNA is TGTGCCAGCACTAGCGGGCCCTACGAGCAGTACTTC.

V and J are TRBV6-1 and TRBJ1-1; possibly TRBD1 for D (5 bases). The CDR3 has 15 amino acids. The germline V and J ends were trimmed by 7 bases and 1 base, with 16 bases remaining between them. From germline, CDR1 is MNHNS and CDR2 SASEGT. The CDR3 nucleotides read TGTGCCAGCAAGGGTCCGGGGGTCGAGAACACTGAAGCTTTCTTT. Its translation: CASKGPGVENTEAFF.

The chain combines TRBV30 with TRBJ1-1; D is uncertain. V lost 5 bases and J lost 1, with 11 bases in between. The CDR3 runs 13 residues. The germline CDR1 and CDR2 sequences are GTSNPN and SVGIG (reference sequence). The CDR3 DNA reads as TGTGCCTGGGTGAGGAGGTCGAACACTGAAGCTTTCTTT. Translated: CAWVRRSNTEAFF.

The V call is TRBV5-1, the J call TRBJ1-2, with D maybe TRBD1 (6 bases). V was trimmed by 4 bases and J by 3 bases, leaving 10 bases between them. CDR3 size: 13 residues. Per the germline V gene, CDR1 is SGHRS and CDR2 is YFSETQ. The CDR3 spells CASSPGHYYGYTF. In DNA form, the CDR3 reads TGCGCCAGCAGCCCGGGACACTACTATGGCTACACCTTC.

The chain couples TRBV6-5 to TRBJ1-1; D is ambiguous. V was clipped by 5 bases and J by 3 bases, with 13 bases between them. The CDR3 totals 14 residues. Germline CDR1 and CDR2: MNHEY and SVGAGI. The CDR3 region has the DNA TGTGCCAGCAGTCCCCTTAGAGAGCACACTGAAGCTTTCTTT. This sequence encodes CASSPLREHTEAFF.

The rearrangement links TRBV29-1 to TRBJ1-4; D remains unclear. The CDR3 contains 11 residues. Per germline, CDR1 SQVTM and CDR2 ANQGSEA. Between the trimmed V and J ends, which lost 4 bases and 8 bases, there was a span of 8 bases. This CDR3 is CSVVREEKLFF. The CDR3 DNA reads TGCAGCGTTGTGAGGGAGGAAAAACTGTTTTTT.